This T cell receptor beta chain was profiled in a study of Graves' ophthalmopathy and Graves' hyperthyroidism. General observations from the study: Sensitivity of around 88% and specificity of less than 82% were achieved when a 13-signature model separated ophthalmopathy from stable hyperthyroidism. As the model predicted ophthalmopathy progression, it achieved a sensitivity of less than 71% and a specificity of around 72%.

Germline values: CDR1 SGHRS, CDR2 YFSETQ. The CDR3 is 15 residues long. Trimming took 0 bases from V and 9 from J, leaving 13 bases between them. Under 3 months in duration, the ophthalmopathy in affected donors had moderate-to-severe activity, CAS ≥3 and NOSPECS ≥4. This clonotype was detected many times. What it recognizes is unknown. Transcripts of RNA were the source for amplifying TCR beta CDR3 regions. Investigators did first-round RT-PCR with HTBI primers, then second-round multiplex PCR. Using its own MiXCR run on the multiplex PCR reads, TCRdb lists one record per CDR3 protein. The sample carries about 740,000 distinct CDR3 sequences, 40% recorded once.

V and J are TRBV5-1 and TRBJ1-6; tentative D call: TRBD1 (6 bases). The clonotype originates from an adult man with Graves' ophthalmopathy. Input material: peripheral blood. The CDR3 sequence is CASSLGQGIPSPLHF. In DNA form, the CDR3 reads TGCGCCAGCAGCTTGGGCCAGGGGATTCCTTCACCCCTCCACTTT.